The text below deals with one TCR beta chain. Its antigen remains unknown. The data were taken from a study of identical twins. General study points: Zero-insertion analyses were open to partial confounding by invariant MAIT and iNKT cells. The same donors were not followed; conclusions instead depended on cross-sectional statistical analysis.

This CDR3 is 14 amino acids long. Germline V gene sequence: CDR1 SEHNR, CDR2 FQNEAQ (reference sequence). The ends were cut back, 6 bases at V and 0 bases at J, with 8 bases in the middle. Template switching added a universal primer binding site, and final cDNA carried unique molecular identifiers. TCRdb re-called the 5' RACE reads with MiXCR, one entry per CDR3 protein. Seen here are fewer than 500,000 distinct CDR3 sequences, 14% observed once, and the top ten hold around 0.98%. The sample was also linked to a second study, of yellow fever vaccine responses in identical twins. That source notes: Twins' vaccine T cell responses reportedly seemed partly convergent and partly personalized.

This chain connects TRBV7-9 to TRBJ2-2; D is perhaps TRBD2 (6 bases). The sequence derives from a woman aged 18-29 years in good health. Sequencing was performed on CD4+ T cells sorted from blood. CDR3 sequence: CASRLASNTGELFF. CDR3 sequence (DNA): TGTGCCAGCAGGCTAGCGTCGAACACCGGGGAGCTGTTTTTT. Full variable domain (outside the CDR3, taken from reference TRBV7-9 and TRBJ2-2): DTGVSQNPRHKITKRGQNVTFRCDPISEHNRLYWYRQTLGQGPEFLTYFQNEAQLEKSRLLSDRFSAERPKGSFSTLEIQRTEQGDSAMYLCASRLASNTGELFFGEGSRLTVL.